These T cell receptor beta chains were read from a single sample in a study of blood T cell repertoires in COVID-19. Profiling relied on immunoSEQ multiplex PCR, and the TCRdb table lists in-frame clones only, not all of them. The sample lists 150,000 to 200,000 clones; about 77% were seen once. Specimen: peripheral blood. The source is a woman older than 75 with active or convalescent COVID-19. Both conserved end residues are part of each CDR3. Each record gives: J gene, D gene, clone size, V gene, CDR3 protein, CDR3 DNA. A D gene is named only where the DNA matches it firmly. Size is stated for part of the rows, as once, few or many counts, or as a class when the clone is expanded.

>TRBJ1-6|TRBD1|NA|TRBV4-3
CASSQKTGERSPLHF
TGCGCCAGCAGCCAAAAAACAGGGGAGAGATCACCCCTCCACTTT
>TRBJ2-7|NA|NA|TRBV28
CASSLLSSGGVDEQYF
TGTGCCAGCAGTTTGTTAAGCAGCGGTGGGGTCGACGAGCAGTACTTC
>TRBJ1-2|TRBD1|NA|TRBV28
CASRGPGQLHF
TGTGCCAGCAGGGGTCCGGGACAGCTTCATTTC
>TRBJ2-1|NA|NA|TRBV5-4
CASRSGSGSYNEQFF
TGTGCCAGCAGGTCGGGATCAGGCTCCTACAATGAGCAGTTCTTC
>TRBJ2-5|TRBD2|NA|TRBV10-3
CATAAAGGETQYF
TGTGCCACCGCCGCAGCGGGAGGGGAGACCCAGTACTTC
>TRBJ2-3|TRBD2|NA|TRBV18
CASSVLADTQYF
TGTGCCAGCTCGGTACTAGCGGATACGCAGTATTTT
>TRBJ1-5|TRBD1|once|TRBV2
CASRVEGQNNQPQHF
TGTGCCAGCAGGGTGGAGGGACAGAACAATCAGCCCCAGCATTTT
>TRBJ2-1|NA|NA|TRBV21-1
CASSQGWDRGLYEQFF
TGTGCCAGCAGCCAAGGGTGGGACAGGGGGCTATATGAGCAGTTCTTC
>TRBJ2-7|TRBD2|NA|TRBV10-3
CAMSGGAGEQYF
TGTGCCATGAGCGGGGGGGCCGGCGAGCAGTACTTC
>TRBJ1-2|NA|NA|TRBV6-5
CASSYSGRSYGYTF
TGTGCCAGCAGTTACTCGGGCAGGTCCTATGGCTACACCTTC
>TRBJ2-5|TRBD1|NA|TRBV10-3
CAISPGTGKETQYF
TGTGCCATCAGCCCTGGGACAGGGAAAGAGACCCAGTACTTC
>TRBJ1-4|NA|NA|TRBV5-1
CASSETATNEKLFF
TGCGCCAGCAGCGAAACAGCAACTAATGAAAAACTGTTTTTT
>TRBJ1-2|NA|NA|TRBV7-2
CASSLAATTNYGYTF
TGTGCCAGCAGCTTAGCAGCTACCACTAACTATGGCTACACCTTC
>TRBJ1-1|TRBD1|once|TRBV19
CASSVRQGFMNTEAFF
TGTGCCAGTAGTGTTCGACAGGGATTCATGAACACTGAAGCTTTCTTT
>TRBJ2-2|NA|NA|TRBV19
CASRQRAQGNTGELFF
TGTGCCAGTAGACAAAGAGCACAGGGAAACACCGGGGAGCTGTTTTTT
>TRBJ1-2|NA|once|TRBV28
CASSSDYGYTF
TGTGCCAGCAGTTCAGACTATGGCTACACCTTC
>TRBJ1-2|NA|NA|TRBV11-2
CASTSMGSSGGYTF
TGTGCCAGCACGTCGATGGGCTCGAGCGGTGGCTACACCTTC
>TRBJ1-6|TRBD1|NA|TRBV15
CATSGRDRGLNSPLHF
TGTGCCACCAGCGGCCGGGACAGGGGGCTTAATTCACCCCTCCACTTT
>TRBJ2-7|NA|NA|TRBV5-6
CASSYDIPHEQYF
TGTGCCAGCAGTTACGACATCCCCCACGAGCAGTACTTC
>TRBJ2-5|NA|NA|TRBV6-1
CASSEALSGVETQYF
TGTGCCAGCAGTGAAGCGCTGTCAGGGGTCGAGACCCAGTACTTC
>TRBJ1-5|NA|NA|TRBV19
CASSSAGQPQHF
TGTGCCAGTAGTAGTGCGGGTCAGCCCCAGCATTTT
>TRBJ1-1|NA|NA|TRBV29-1
CSVVTELNTEAFF
TGCAGCGTTGTAACGGAGTTGAACACTGAAGCTTTCTTT
>TRBJ2-2|NA|NA|TRBV7-6
CASSLVVRGLATGELFF
TGTGCCAGCAGCTTAGTAGTGAGAGGCTTAGCCACCGGGGAGCTGTTTTTT
>TRBJ2-3|NA|NA|TRBV14
CASSQDLDTLDDTQYF
TGTGCCAGCAGCCAAGATCTTGACACTCTCGATGATACGCAGTATTTT
>TRBJ2-4|NA|NA|TRBV3-1/TRBV3-2
CASSQVPGGGMSKNIQYF
TGTGCCAGCAGCCAAGTGCCGGGGGGCGGGATGTCCAAAAACATTCAGTACTTC
>TRBJ2-1|NA|few|TRBV10-3
CAIQGGNEQFF
TGTGCCATTCAGGGAGGAAATGAGCAGTTCTTC
>TRBJ1-3|TRBD1|once|TRBV7-9
CASSLATGRDTIYF
TGTGCCAGCAGCTTAGCGACAGGGCGAGACACCATATATTTT